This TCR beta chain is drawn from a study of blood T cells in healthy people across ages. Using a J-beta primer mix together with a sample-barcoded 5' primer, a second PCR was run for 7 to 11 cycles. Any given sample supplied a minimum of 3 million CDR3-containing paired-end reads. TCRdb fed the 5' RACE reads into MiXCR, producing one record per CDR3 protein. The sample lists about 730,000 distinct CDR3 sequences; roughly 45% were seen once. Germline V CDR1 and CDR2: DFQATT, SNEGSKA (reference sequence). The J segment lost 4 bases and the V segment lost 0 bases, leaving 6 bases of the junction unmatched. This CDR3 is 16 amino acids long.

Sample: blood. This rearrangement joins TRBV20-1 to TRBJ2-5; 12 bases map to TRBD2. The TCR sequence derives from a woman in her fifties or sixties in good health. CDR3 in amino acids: CSARDRLAGGAETQYF. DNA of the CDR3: TGCAGTGCTAGAGATCGTCTAGCGGGAGGGGCAGAGACCCAGTACTTC.